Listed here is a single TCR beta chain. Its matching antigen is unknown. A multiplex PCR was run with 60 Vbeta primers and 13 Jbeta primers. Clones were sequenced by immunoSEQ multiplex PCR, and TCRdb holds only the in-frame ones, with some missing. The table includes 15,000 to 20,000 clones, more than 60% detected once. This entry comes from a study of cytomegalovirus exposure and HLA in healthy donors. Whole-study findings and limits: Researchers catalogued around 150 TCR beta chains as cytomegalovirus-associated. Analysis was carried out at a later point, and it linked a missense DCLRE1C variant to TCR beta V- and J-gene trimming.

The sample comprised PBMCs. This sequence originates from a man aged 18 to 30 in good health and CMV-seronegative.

In nucleotides, the CDR3 is TGTGCCAGCAGTTACCCGGGAGCGAACACTGAAGCTTTCTTT. Amino acid sequence: CASSYPGANTEAFF. The genes are TRBV6-5 and TRBJ1-1; D unclear. Trimming left V 2 bases short and J 1 base short, with 8 bases between. The CDR3 covers 14 residues. Per germline, CDR1 MNHEY and CDR2 SVGAGI.